Each of the 22 T cell receptor beta chains below was sequenced from the same sample in a study of control samples from healthy donors and cancer patients. Using immunoSEQ multiplex PCR, the repertoire was profiled, and TCRdb retains in-frame clones only, with some absent. Here the sample spans over 150,000 clones, approximately 96% being singletons. The sequencing input was blood. All receptors derive from a middle-aged man in good health.

The rearrangement joins TRBV9 to TRBJ2-1; the D gene is possibly TRBD2 (5 bases). Trimming pared 0 bases from V and 5 bases from J, leaving 12 bases between. CDR3 length: 15 amino acids. Germline CDR1 reads SGDLS; CDR2 reads YYNGEE. The CDR3 region has the DNA TGTGCCAGCAGCGTAGAGCTAGCTCCTAACAATGAGCAGTTCTTC. Translated: CASSVELAPNNEQFF. Full variable domain (outside the CDR3, taken from reference TRBV9 and TRBJ2-1): DSGVTQTPKHLITATGQRVTLRCSPRSGDLSVYWYQQSLDQGLQFLIQYYNGEERAKGNILERFSAQQFPDLHSELNLSSLELGDSALYFCASSVELAPNNEQFFGPGTRLTVL.

The V call is TRBV4-1, the J call TRBJ1-6; 7 bases are shared with TRBD1. J lost 4 bases, V lost 0 bases, and 9 bases had no gene match. The CDR3 extends over 18 amino acids. The germline V gene encodes CDR1 MGHRA and CDR2 YSYEKL. CDR3 sequence: CASSQEEQGKGYNSPLHF. CDR3 DNA: TGCGCCAGCAGCCAAGAAGAACAGGGGAAGGGTTATAATTCACCCCTCCACTTT.

The chain carries TRBV27 and TRBJ2-7; TRBD1 aligns across 8 bases. CDR3 length: 15 residues. The J segment lost 6 bases and the V segment lost 6 bases, leaving 13 bases of the junction unmatched. In germline, CDR1 is MNHEY, CDR2 SMNVEV (reference sequence). The CDR3 spells CASRTPGQAGLEQYF. The CDR3 DNA reads as TGTGCCAGCAGAACACCGGGACAGGCGGGTCTCGAGCAGTACTTC.

This clone was seen just once. V usage is TRBV2 and J usage is TRBJ2-7; 7 bases agree with TRBD1. The junction had 9 bases not matched to a gene; V was cut back by 4 bases and J by 12 bases. The CDR3 extends over 12 amino acids. The germline V gene encodes CDR1 SNHLY and CDR2 FYNNEI. The CDR3 DNA sequence: TGTGCCAGCAGTGTTAGGGACAGTAGCCGGTACTTC. It specifies CASSVRDSSRYF.

The V call is TRBV28, the J call TRBJ2-7, with D possibly being TRBD1 (6 bases). Germline CDR1 and CDR2: MDHEN and SYDVKM. V gave up 6 bases and J gave up 5 bases, with 20 bases separating them. The length of the CDR3 is 15 residues. Here the CDR3 reads CASSSAGPPGDEQYF. CDR3 DNA sequence: TGTGCCAGCAGCTCTGCCGGGCCCCCAGGGGACGAGCAGTACTTC.

The V call is TRBV6-1, the J call TRBJ1-5; D ambiguous. The CDR3 extends over 15 amino acids. CDR1 is MNHNS, CDR2 SASEGT, per germline. With 0 bases removed from V and 4 bases from J, the gap between germline ends came to 10 bases. This CDR3 reads CASSEALRRNQPQHF. The CDR3 region has the DNA TGTGCCAGCAGTGAAGCGCTCAGGAGGAATCAGCCCCAGCATTTT.

The chain carries TRBV5-1 and TRBJ2-2; either TRBD1 or TRBD2 may fit D (5 bases each). Germline CDR1 SGHRS, CDR2 YFSETQ. V lost 4 bases to trimming and J lost 9 bases, with 19 bases between them. This CDR3 contains 15 residues. The CDR3 coding sequence is TGCGCCAGCAGCGGGGACGGCTTAGTCTCAAGGGAGCTGTTTTTT. It specifies CASSGDGLVSRELFF.

The chain carries TRBV19 and TRBJ1-1; D uncertain. Germline CDR1 reads LNHDA; CDR2 reads SQIVND (reference sequence). V dropped 6 bases and J dropped 3 bases, with 5 bases sitting between them. The CDR3 sequence is 11 residues long. CDR3 loop: CASRLDTEAFF. The CDR3 DNA reads TGTGCCAGTAGACTGGACACTGAAGCTTTCTTT.

This chain links TRBV28 with TRBJ2-5; the match to TRBD2 covers 13 bases. J gave up 5 bases and V 5 bases, and 5 bases lay outside the gene matches. CDR3 length: 15 amino acids. Germline V CDR1 and CDR2: MDHEN, SYDVKM. CDR3 in DNA: TGTGCCAGCAGTCCCCGGACTAGCGGGGGCGAGACCCAGTACTTC. Protein: CASSPRTSGGETQYF.

This chain's CDR3 is CASSHGTPGQLSYNEQFF. In DNA form, the CDR3 reads TGCGCCAGCAGCCACGGTACACCGGGACAGCTCTCCTACAATGAGCAGTTCTTC. The V gene is TRBV4-1, the J gene TRBJ2-1; 7 positions agree with TRBD1. The CDR3 has 18 residues. The germline V gene has CDR1 MGHRA and CDR2 YSYEKL. V shed 3 bases, J shed 0 bases, and the junction held 11 bases outside the gene matches.

The chain employs TRBV9 and TRBJ2-3; TRBD2 matches 9 bases. This CDR3 spans 17 amino acids. With 0 bases clipped from V and 3 bases from J, the junction kept 8 bases outside the gene matches. Germline-derived CDR1 and CDR2 are SGDLS and YYNGEE. The CDR3 DNA reads TGTGCCAGCAGCGTAGCCTTGACTAGCGGCCCGACAGATACGCAGTATTTT. It yields the protein CASSVALTSGPTDTQYF. The full variable domain, in which reference TRBV9 and TRBJ2-3 provide the parts outside the CDR3, is DSGVTQTPKHLITATGQRVTLRCSPRSGDLSVYWYQQSLDQGLQFLIQYYNGEERAKGNILERFSAQQFPDLHSELNLSSLELGDSALYFCASSVALTSGPTDTQYFGPGTRLTVL.

The rearrangement links TRBV7-9 to TRBJ2-1; D is undetermined. There are 12 residues in the CDR3. CDR1 and CDR2 (germline): SEHNR, FQNEAQ (reference sequence). Between the trimmed V and J ends, which lost 5 bases and 6 bases, there was a span of 8 bases. DNA of the CDR3: TGTGCCAGCAGCAGACAAGGCAATGAGCAGTTCTTC. This sequence encodes CASSRQGNEQFF.

This sequence joins TRBV27 and TRBJ1-3; D is uncertain. This CDR3 is 15 amino acids long. V lost 4 bases and J lost 0, with 10 bases in between. CDR1 and CDR2 (germline): MNHEY, SMNVEV (reference sequence). The CDR3 coding sequence is TGTGCCAGCAGTTCATCACTCTCCTCTGGAAACACCATATATTTT. Translating gives CASSSSLSSGNTIYF.

This clone was picked up one time. The rearrangement links TRBV4-1 to TRBJ2-3, with 7 positions matching TRBD1. Trimming at V came to 3 bases and at J to 0 bases, leaving 9 bases not matched to a gene. This CDR3 contains 17 residues. Germline loops: CDR1 MGHRA, CDR2 YSYEKL. CDR3 sequence reads: CASSQVETGRSTDTQYF. Here the CDR3 DNA reads TGCGCCAGCAGCCAGGTAGAGACAGGGCGGAGCACAGATACGCAGTATTTT.

The DNA of the CDR3 is TGTGCCAGCAGCCAATTTCGGAGCACTGAAGCTTTCTTT. Translating gives CASSQFRSTEAFF. The V and J genes are TRBV14 and TRBJ1-1, with D unresolved. This CDR3 is built from 13 residues. Per the germline V gene, CDR1 is SGHDN and CDR2 is FVKESK. V was trimmed by 2 bases and J by 4 bases, leaving 8 bases between them. Using reference TRBV14 and TRBJ1-1 for the parts outside the CDR3, the full variable domain is EAGVTQFPSHSVIEKGQTVTLRCDPISGHDNLYWYRRVMGKEIKFLLHFVKESKQDESGMPNNRFLAERTGGTYSTLKVQPAELEDSGVYFCASSQFRSTEAFFGQGTRLTVV.

This sequence joins TRBV4-1 and TRBJ2-7; either TRBD1 or TRBD2 may supply D (5 bases each). V lost 5 bases and J 7 bases, leaving 21 bases between the germline ends. The CDR3 runs 15 residues. The V gene's germline CDR1 is MGHRA and CDR2 YSYEKL. This chain's CDR3 is CASSSGTSGWIEQYF. The CDR3 nucleotides are TGCGCCAGCAGCTCCGGGACGTCTGGGTGGATTGAGCAGTACTTC.

This chain connects TRBV27 to TRBJ1-1; D gene ambiguous. Trimming shortened V by 6 bases and J by 0 bases, and 8 bases separated the two germline ends. The CDR3 is 13 residues long. Per the germline V gene, CDR1 is MNHEY and CDR2 is SMNVEV (reference sequence). The CDR3: CASRGLLNTEAFF. The CDR3 region has the DNA TGTGCCAGCAGAGGGCTCCTGAACACTGAAGCTTTCTTT.

This rearrangement joins TRBV19 to TRBJ2-5, with D tentatively TRBD1 or TRBD2 (5 bases each). With 5 bases removed from V and 5 bases from J, the gap between germline ends came to 18 bases. Germline CDR1 reads LNHDA; CDR2 reads SQIVND (reference sequence). The CDR3 loop spans 15 amino acids. The CDR3 nucleotides are TGTGCCAGTAGTGTTCGACGGGGCCCGGGGGAGACCCAGTACTTC. Encoded protein: CASSVRRGPGETQYF.

This clone was counted a single time. The chain uses TRBV5-6 and TRBJ2-7; a possible D gene is TRBD2 (6 bases). The V gene lost 4 bases and the J gene lost 2 bases, with 28 bases spanning the gap. The V gene's germline CDR1 is SGHDT and CDR2 YYEEEE. This CDR3 has 19 residues. The CDR3: CASSPSRRDSASYTYEQYF. CDR3 bases: TGTGCCAGCAGCCCCAGTAGGAGGGACTCCGCTTCATACACCTACGAGCAGTACTTC. Looking up the rest from reference TRBV5-6 and TRBJ2-7 gives the full variable domain: DAGVTQSPTHLIKTRGQQVTLRCSPKSGHDTVSWYQQALGQGPQFIFQYYEEEERQRGNFPDRFSGHQFPNYSSELNVNALLLGDSALYLCASSPSRRDSASYTYEQYFGPGTRLTVT.

The genes are TRBV7-2 and TRBJ2-2; a weak D match, TRBD1 (5 bases). V lost 1 base and J 6 bases, leaving 6 bases between the germline ends. The germline CDR1 and CDR2 sequences are SGHTA and FQGNSA. CDR3 length equals 13 residues. The CDR3 DNA reads TGTGCCAGCAGCTTAGTAGGGGCCGGGGAGCTGTTTTTT. It translates to CASSLVGAGELFF.

In this sample, this clone turned up once. The chain has TRBV9 and TRBJ1-1; 8 positions agree with TRBD1. There are 14 residues in the CDR3. J lost 5 bases, V lost 6 bases, and 9 bases had no gene match. Germline V gene lookup returns CDR1 SGDLS and CDR2 YYNGEE. CDR3: CASNSGGYETEAFF. As DNA, the CDR3 is TGTGCCAGCAACTCAGGGGGCTACGAGACTGAAGCTTTCTTT.

A single count supports this clone. The chain couples TRBV7-2 to TRBJ2-7; 10 bases align to TRBD1. Trimming took 5 bases from V and 1 from J; bases not matched to a gene: 8. The CDR3 is 16 amino acids. Germline V gives CDR1 SGHTA, CDR2 FQGNSA. As DNA, the CDR3 is TGTGCCAGCAGCCCCCGGACAGGGGGAAGTTCCTACGAGCAGTACTTC. It yields the protein CASSPRTGGSSYEQYF.